The clone carrying this T cell receptor (beta chain) was observed a few times. The ends were cut back, 4 bases at V and 0 bases at J, with 11 bases in the middle. Germline CDR1 is SGHRS and CDR2 is YFSETQ. The CDR3 contains 15 residues. Amplification targeted TCR beta CDR3 regions from RNA transcripts. The TCR CDR3 was amplified in a first-round RT-PCR using the HTBI primer set. TCRdb fed the multiplex PCR reads into MiXCR, producing one record per CDR3 protein. The sample contains 370,000 or so distinct CDR3 sequences, approximately 12% of which appear only once. The record originates from a study of T cells in Graves' hyperthyroidism and ophthalmopathy.

This rearrangement joins TRBV5-1 to TRBJ1-3, with TRBD1 as a possible D gene (6 bases). The sequence was collected from a man aged 25 to 45 with Graves' hyperthyroidism that later progressed to Graves' ophthalmopathy. Sequenced sample: blood. CDR3 region: CASSIGQSSGNTIYF. The CDR3 bases are TGCGCCAGCAGCATCGGACAGTCCTCTGGAAACACCATATATTTT.